This T cell receptor beta chain was sequenced in a study of cytomegalovirus exposure and HLA in healthy donors. Each donor's status was that of a healthy bone marrow donor. Donors counted as nominally healthy when sampled, yet unrecorded immune exposures were likely. Vbeta (60) and Jbeta (13) primers were used in the PCR. Measured with immunoSEQ multiplex PCR; TCRdb has only the in-frame clones, and not every one. The sample contains tens of thousands of clones, about 80% of which appear only once. The CDR3 has 16 residues. Losses at the gene ends were 3 bases for V and 2 bases for J; bases not matched to a gene: 9. CDR1 is SGHRS and CDR2 is YFSETQ in the germline V gene.

The sequence derives from a female donor in good health and CMV-seronegative. Sequencing was performed on PBMCs. V usage is TRBV5-1 and J usage is TRBJ1-2; 8 nucleotides line up with TRBD1. The DNA of the CDR3 is TGCGCCAGCAGCTCAAACAGACAGGGGCCAAACTATGGCTACACCTTC. The encoded protein is CASSSNRQGPNYGYTF.